The 26 T cell receptor beta chains given below trace back to one sample, sequenced in a study of monozygotic twins with inflammatory bowel disease. For each CDR3 protein, TCRdb gives one entry from its re-call of the 5' RACE reads, without DNA. The sample features 300,000 to 350,000 distinct CDR3 sequences, with 2% to 2.5% in its top ten. The sample comprised blood. All receptors come from a human donor with ulcerative colitis or Crohn's disease, or a healthy co-twin of an affected twin (not recorded which).

The chain joins TRBV7-9 to TRBJ2-5; TCRdb indicates TRBD1, and absent DNA this call remains unverified. Per the germline V gene, CDR1 is SEHNR and CDR2 is FQNEAQ (reference sequence). The CDR3 consists of 15 residues. CDR3: CASSFAGTGKETQYF.

The chain employs TRBV12-3 or TRBV12-4 and TRBJ1-4; checking the TCRdb D call of TRBD1 is not possible without DNA. This CDR3 contains 16 residues. The CDR3 loop is CASTIRGGTVNEKLFF.

This chain uses TRBV24-1 with TRBJ2-1; TCRdb's D call of TRBD1 is untestable without DNA. The CDR3 covers 14 residues. Germline CDR1 and CDR2: KGHDR and SFDVKD. The CDR3 region is CATSDPGDNNEQFF.

The chain couples TRBV20-1 to TRBJ1-5; the TCRdb D gene call, TRBD1, has no DNA to confirm it. The germline V gene encodes CDR1 DFQATT and CDR2 SNEGSKA (reference sequence). The CDR3 is 15 residues long. The CDR3 sequence is CSASTDRASNQPQHF.

This chain connects TRBV5-5 to TRBJ1-2. This CDR3 spans 16 amino acids. From germline, CDR1 is SGHKS and CDR2 YYEKEE (reference sequence). CDR3 sequence: CASSLGAHLTDYGYTF.

This sequence joins TRBV10-3 and TRBJ2-7. CDR3 length: 12 amino acids. Germline V gene data show CDR1 as ENHRY and CDR2 as SYGVKD. This chain's CDR3 is CAIGATAYEQYF.

The CDR3 sequence is CASSVAGLAGGWNTGELFF. The chain has TRBV9 and TRBJ2-2; TCRdb's D call, TRBD2, is unchecked because there is no DNA. The CDR3 covers 19 residues. Germline V lookup: CDR1 SGDLS, CDR2 YYNGEE.

The chain combines TRBV25-1 with TRBJ2-6; TCRdb's D call of TRBD1 is untestable without DNA. This CDR3 has 16 residues. Germline CDR1 MGHDK, CDR2 SYGVNS. CDR3 amino acids: CASSESPSSGANVLTF.

The chain employs TRBV28 and TRBJ1-5; absent DNA, TCRdb's TRBD1 call cannot be checked. CDR1 is MDHEN, CDR2 SYDVKM, per germline. The CDR3 contains 13 residues. CDR3 protein: CASRGQKGQPQHF.

The chain has TRBV29-1 and TRBJ2-2; TCRdb returns TRBD1, unconfirmable since there is no DNA. Germline assignment: CDR1 SQVTM and CDR2 ANQGSEA. The CDR3 extends over 14 amino acids. The CDR3 loop reads CSVSGQGATGELFF.

The chain recombines TRBV28 with TRBJ2-7; TCRdb calls TRBD1, which cannot be checked without DNA. The CDR3 totals 16 residues. The germline gives CDR1 MDHEN, CDR2 SYDVKM. The CDR3 here is CASSFNFGQTNYEQYF.

The chain couples TRBV12-3 or TRBV12-4 to TRBJ1-6. CDR3 length equals 12 residues. The CDR3 loop is CASTAANSPLHF.

V gene TRBV5-1 combines with J gene TRBJ2-1. This CDR3 spans 15 amino acids. CDR1 and CDR2 from the germline V gene are SGHRS and YFSETQ. The CDR3 region is CASSFGQSSYNEQFF.

The chain has TRBV11-2 and TRBJ1-2; the D call from TCRdb, TRBD1, cannot be confirmed without DNA. CDR1 SGHAT and CDR2 FQNNGV come from the germline V gene. The CDR3 consists of 20 residues. The CDR3 reads CASSLGFGGRGTNGRYGYTF. Combining the CDR3 with reference TRBV11-2 and TRBJ1-2 gives the whole variable domain EAGVAQSPRYKIIEKRQSVAFWCNPISGHATLYWYQQILGQGPKLLIQFQNNGVVDDSQLPKDRFSAERLKGVDSTLKIQPAKLEDSAVYLCASSLGFGGRGTNGRYGYTFGSGTRLTVV.

This rearrangement joins TRBV5-1 to TRBJ1-6; the D call of TRBD1 rests on TCRdb alone, since no DNA is present to check it. CDR1 SGHRS and CDR2 YFSETQ come from the germline V gene. This CDR3 has 16 residues. The CDR3 is CASSPGLNQRNSPLHF. The complete variable domain, with remaining parts taken from reference TRBV5-1 and TRBJ1-6, reads KAGVTQTPRYLIKTRGQQVTLSCSPISGHRSVSWYQQTPGQGLQFLFEYFSETQRNKGNFPGRFSGRQFSNSRSEMNVSTLELGDSALYLCASSPGLNQRNSPLHFGNGTRLTVT.

V is TRBV7-9 and J is TRBJ2-2; the TCRdb call, TRBD1, lacks DNA for checking. CDR3 size: 16 residues. Germline V CDR1 and CDR2: SEHNR, FQNEAQ (reference sequence). The CDR3 sequence: CASSTPGAVNTGELFF.

The chain uses TRBV5-1 and TRBJ1-1; the TCRdb D gene call, TRBD1, has no DNA to confirm it. Germline lookup yields CDR1 SGHRS and CDR2 YFSETQ. The CDR3 is 13 amino acids. The CDR3 protein is CASSFPGNTEAFF.

The chain links TRBV4-2 to TRBJ1-2; TCRdb proposes TRBD1, but this gene call is untestable without DNA. Germline CDR1 is LGHNA and CDR2 is YNFKEQ. This CDR3 region has 17 residues. Here the CDR3 reads CASSQDISGTGGHGYTF.

This rearrangement joins TRBV15 to TRBJ1-1. This CDR3 region has 14 residues. CDR1 is LNHNV and CDR2 is YYDKDF in the germline V gene (reference sequence). CDR3 loop: CATSRVSEGPEAFF.

The rearrangement links TRBV20-1 to TRBJ2-3; lacking DNA, the TRBD2 call made by TCRdb goes unchecked. CDR1 is DFQATT and CDR2 is SNEGSKA in the germline V gene (reference sequence). CDR3 length equals 13 residues. CDR3 sequence reads: CSASPSGRDTQYF.

V gene TRBV29-1 combines with J gene TRBJ2-7; TCRdb names TRBD2, which stays unverified in the absence of DNA. In germline, CDR1 is SQVTM, CDR2 ANQGSEA. The CDR3 length is 14 residues. The CDR3 region is CSVEEGGGIYEQYF.

The chain has TRBV5-1 and TRBJ1-2; absent DNA, TCRdb's TRBD1 call cannot be checked. Per germline, CDR1 SGHRS and CDR2 YFSETQ. The CDR3 contains 18 residues. CDR3 residues: CASSLAPIKRTGDYGYTF.

The genes are TRBV27 and TRBJ2-2; the TCRdb call, TRBD1, lacks DNA for checking. Germline V gene sequence: CDR1 MNHEY, CDR2 SMNVEV (reference sequence). The CDR3 covers 17 residues. CDR3 amino acids: CASSLPHRGQGTGELFF.

The rearrangement joins TRBV11-2 to TRBJ2-7; TCRdb designates TRBD2, a call that cannot be tested without DNA. The germline V gene encodes CDR1 SGHAT and CDR2 FQNNGV. This CDR3 is built from 17 residues. CDR3: CASSRSLGPHSVYEQYF. The complete variable domain, with remaining parts taken from reference TRBV11-2 and TRBJ2-7, reads EAGVAQSPRYKIIEKRQSVAFWCNPISGHATLYWYQQILGQGPKLLIQFQNNGVVDDSQLPKDRFSAERLKGVDSTLKIQPAKLEDSAVYLCASSRSLGPHSVYEQYFGPGTRLTVT.

The rearrangement uses TRBV14 and TRBJ2-5. The CDR3 is 14 amino acids. Germline V gives CDR1 SGHDN, CDR2 FVKESK. CDR3: CASSQIRGQETQYF.

This sequence joins TRBV5-1 and TRBJ2-2; the TCRdb D gene call, TRBD1, has no DNA to confirm it. Germline V lookup: CDR1 SGHRS, CDR2 YFSETQ. The CDR3 runs to 16 residues. The CDR3 reads CASSPGGQGYTGELFF. Full variable domain (missing parts from reference TRBV5-1 and TRBJ2-2): KAGVTQTPRYLIKTRGQQVTLSCSPISGHRSVSWYQQTPGQGLQFLFEYFSETQRNKGNFPGRFSGRQFSNSRSEMNVSTLELGDSALYLCASSPGGQGYTGELFFGEGSRLTVL.